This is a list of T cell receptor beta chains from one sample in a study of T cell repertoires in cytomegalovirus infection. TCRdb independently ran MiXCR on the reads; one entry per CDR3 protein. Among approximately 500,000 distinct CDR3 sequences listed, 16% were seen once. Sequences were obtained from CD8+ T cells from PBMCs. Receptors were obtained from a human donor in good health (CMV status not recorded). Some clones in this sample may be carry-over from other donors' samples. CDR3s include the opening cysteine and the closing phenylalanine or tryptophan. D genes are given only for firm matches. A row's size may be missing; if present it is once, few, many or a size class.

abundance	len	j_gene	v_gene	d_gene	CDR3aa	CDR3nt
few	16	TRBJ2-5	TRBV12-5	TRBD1	CASGLVQGGAWETQYF	TGTGCTAGTGGTTTGGTACAAGGGGGCGCGTGGGAGACCCAGTACTTC
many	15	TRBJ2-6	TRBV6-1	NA	CASRSDRSGANVLTF	TGTGCCAGCAGGAGCGACAGGTCCGGGGCCAACGTCCTGACTTTC
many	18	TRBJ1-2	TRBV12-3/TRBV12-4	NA	CASSSPGFNLPFNYGYTF	TGTGCCAGCAGCTCCCCGGGATTCAACCTCCCCTTTAACTATGGCTACACCTTC
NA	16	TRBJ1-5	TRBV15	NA	CATSPRWGEGNQPQHF	TGTGCCACCAGCCCCCGCTGGGGGGAAGGCAATCAGCCCCAGCATTTT
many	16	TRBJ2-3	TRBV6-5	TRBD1	CASRLYRGLYTDTQYF	TGTGCCAGCAGGCTATACAGGGGGCTTTACACAGATACGCAGTATTTT
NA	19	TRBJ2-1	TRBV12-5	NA	CARGLVSVIEAFPYNEQFF	TGTGCTCGTGGTTTGGTATCGGTAATAGAGGCCTTCCCCTACAATGAGCAGTTCTTC
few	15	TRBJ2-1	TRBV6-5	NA	CASWARGTLYNEQFF	TGTGCCAGCTGGGCACGCGGGACTCTCTACAATGAGCAGTTCTTC
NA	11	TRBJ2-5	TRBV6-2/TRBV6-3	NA	CASRRSWTQYF	TGTGCCAGCAGACGTTCATGGACCCAGTACTTC
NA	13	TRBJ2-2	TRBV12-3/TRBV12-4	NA	CASSPENNGELFF	TGTGCCAGCAGCCCGGAGAATAACGGGGAGCTGTTTTTT
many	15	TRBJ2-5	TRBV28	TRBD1	CASSFFGTGQETQYF	TGTGCCAGCAGTTTCTTCGGGACAGGTCAAGAGACCCAGTACTTC
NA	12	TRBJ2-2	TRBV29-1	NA	CSVVDGTGVLFF	TGCAGCGTTGTGGATGGGACCGGGGTGCTGTTTTTT
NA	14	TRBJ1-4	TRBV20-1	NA	CSARVRVKVEKLFF	TGCAGTGCTAGAGTCCGGGTAAAGGTTGAAAAACTGTTTTTT
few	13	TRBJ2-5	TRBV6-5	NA	CASSSSKGETQYF	TGTGCCAGCAGTTCGTCAAAAGGAGAGACCCAGTACTTC
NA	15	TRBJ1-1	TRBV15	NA	CATARQGAWITEAFF	TGTGCCACCGCCCGGCAGGGTGCTTGGATCACTGAAGCTTTCTTT
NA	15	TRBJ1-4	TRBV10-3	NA	CAVGDGTITNEKLFF	TGTGCCGTTGGGGACGGTACCATAACTAATGAAAAACTGTTTTTT
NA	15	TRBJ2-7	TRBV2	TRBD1	CASSGGTGGHYEQYF	TGTGCCAGCAGTGGGGGGACAGGGGGACACTACGAGCAGTACTTC
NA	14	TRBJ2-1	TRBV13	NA	CASSLEGPQNEQFF	TGTGCCAGCAGCTTAGAGGGGCCTCAAAATGAGCAGTTCTTC
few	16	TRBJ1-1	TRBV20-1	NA	CSARVSFGQLGTEAFF	TGCAGTGCTAGAGTTAGCTTCGGGCAACTAGGCACTGAAGCTTTCTTT
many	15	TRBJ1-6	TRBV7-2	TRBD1	CASSRDRGDDSPLHF	TGTGCCAGCAGTCGGGACAGGGGAGATGATTCACCCCTCCACTTT
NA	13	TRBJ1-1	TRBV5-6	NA	CASYKRDGTEAFF	TGTGCCAGCTACAAGAGAGACGGGACTGAAGCTTTCTTT
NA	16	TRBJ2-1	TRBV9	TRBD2	CASSPRERGGYNEQFF	TGTGCCAGCAGCCCTCGGGAGCGGGGAGGGTACAATGAGCAGTTCTTC
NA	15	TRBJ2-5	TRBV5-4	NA	CASSDGLPSQETQYF	TGTGCCAGCAGCGACGGACTGCCTAGCCAAGAGACCCAGTACTTC
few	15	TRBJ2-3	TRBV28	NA	CASSFWGRGRDTQYF	TGTGCCAGCAGTTTCTGGGGGCGCGGGAGAGATACGCAGTATTTT
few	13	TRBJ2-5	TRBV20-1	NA	CSAPERGQETQYF	TGCAGTGCCCCGGAGAGGGGCCAAGAGACCCAGTACTTC
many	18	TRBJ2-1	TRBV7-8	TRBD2	CASSLRGGGASSYNEQFF	TGTGCCAGCAGCTTACGGGGCGGGGGGGCAAGCTCCTACAATGAGCAGTTCTTC
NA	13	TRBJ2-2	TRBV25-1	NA	CASSDEGTGELFF	TGTGCCAGCAGTGATGAAGGGACCGGGGAGCTGTTTTTT
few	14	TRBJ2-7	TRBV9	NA	CASSVARVSYEQYF	TGTGCCAGCAGCGTAGCTAGGGTGTCCTACGAGCAGTACTTC
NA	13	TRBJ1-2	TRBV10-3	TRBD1	CAIGGQGAYGYTF	TGTGCCATCGGGGGACAGGGAGCCTATGGCTACACCTTC
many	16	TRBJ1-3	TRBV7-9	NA	CASSSVQGSSGNTIYF	TGTGCCAGCAGCTCGGTACAGGGTTCCTCTGGAAACACCATATATTTT